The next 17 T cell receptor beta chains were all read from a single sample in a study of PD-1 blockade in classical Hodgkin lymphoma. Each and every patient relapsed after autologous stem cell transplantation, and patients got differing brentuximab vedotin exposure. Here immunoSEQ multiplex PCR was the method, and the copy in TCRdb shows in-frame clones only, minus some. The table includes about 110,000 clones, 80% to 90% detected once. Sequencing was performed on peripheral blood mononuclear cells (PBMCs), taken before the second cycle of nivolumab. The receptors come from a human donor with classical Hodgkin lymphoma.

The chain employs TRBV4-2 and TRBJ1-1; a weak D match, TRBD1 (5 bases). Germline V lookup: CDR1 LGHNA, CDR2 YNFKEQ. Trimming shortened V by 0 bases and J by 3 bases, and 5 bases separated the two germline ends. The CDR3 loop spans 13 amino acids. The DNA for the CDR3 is TGTGCCAGCAGCCAAGAGGGGCACACTGAAGCTTTCTTT. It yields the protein CASSQEGHTEAFF.

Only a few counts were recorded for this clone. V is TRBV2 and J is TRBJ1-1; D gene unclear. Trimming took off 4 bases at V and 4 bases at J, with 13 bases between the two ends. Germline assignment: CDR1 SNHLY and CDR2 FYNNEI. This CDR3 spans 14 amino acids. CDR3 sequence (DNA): TGTGCCAGCAGTGGGTTGGTTTCGGGCACTGAAGCTTTCTTT. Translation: CASSGLVSGTEAFF.

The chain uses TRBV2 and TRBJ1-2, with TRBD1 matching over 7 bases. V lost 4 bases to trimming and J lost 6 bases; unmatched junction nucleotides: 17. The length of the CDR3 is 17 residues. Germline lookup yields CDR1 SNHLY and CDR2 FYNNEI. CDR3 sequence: CASSVLTGVATGNGYTF. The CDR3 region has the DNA TGTGCCAGCAGTGTCTTAACGGGGGTGGCGACAGGGAATGGCTACACCTTC.

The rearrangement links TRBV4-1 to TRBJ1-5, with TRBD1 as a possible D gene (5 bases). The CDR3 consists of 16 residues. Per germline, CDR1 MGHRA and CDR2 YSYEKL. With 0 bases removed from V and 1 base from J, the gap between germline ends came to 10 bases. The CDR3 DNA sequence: TGCGCCAGCAGCCAAGATGGGGCCGCCAGCAATCAGCCCCAGCATTTT. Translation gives CASSQDGAASNQPQHF.

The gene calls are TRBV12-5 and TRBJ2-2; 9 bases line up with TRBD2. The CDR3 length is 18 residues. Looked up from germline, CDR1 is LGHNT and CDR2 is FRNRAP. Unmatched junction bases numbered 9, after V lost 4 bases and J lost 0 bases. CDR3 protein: CASGSAPLAGTNTGELFF. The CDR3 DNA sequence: TGTGCTAGTGGTTCCGCTCCCCTAGCGGGGACGAACACCGGGGAGCTGTTTTTT.

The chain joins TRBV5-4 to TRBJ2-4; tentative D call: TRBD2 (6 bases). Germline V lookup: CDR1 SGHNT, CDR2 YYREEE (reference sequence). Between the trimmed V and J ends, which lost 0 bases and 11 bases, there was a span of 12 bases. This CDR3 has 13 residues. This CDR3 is CASSLGFGRFQYF. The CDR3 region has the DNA TGTGCCAGCAGCTTGGGGTTTGGGAGGTTTCAGTACTTC.

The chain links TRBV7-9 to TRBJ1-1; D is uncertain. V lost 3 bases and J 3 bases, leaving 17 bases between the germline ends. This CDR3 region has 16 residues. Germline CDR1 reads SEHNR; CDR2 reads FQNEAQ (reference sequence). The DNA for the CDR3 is TGTGCCAGCAGCTTTACGCCGGGCACCGGTTACACTGAAGCTTTCTTT. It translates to CASSFTPGTGYTEAFF.

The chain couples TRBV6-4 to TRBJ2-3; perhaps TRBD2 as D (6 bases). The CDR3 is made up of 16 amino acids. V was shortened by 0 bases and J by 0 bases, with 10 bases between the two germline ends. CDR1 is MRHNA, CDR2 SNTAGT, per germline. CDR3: CASSDSKRVSTDTQYF. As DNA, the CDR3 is TGTGCCAGCAGTGACTCGAAGCGGGTTAGCACAGATACGCAGTATTTT.

This chain's CDR3 is CSVAEGAKNIQYF. CDR3 DNA sequence: TGCAGCGTTGCGGAGGGGGCCAAAAACATTCAGTACTTC. This chain joins TRBV29-1 and TRBJ2-4; D might be TRBD2 (6 bases). This CDR3 contains 13 residues. Looked up from germline, CDR1 is SQVTM and CDR2 is ANQGSEA. Between the trimmed V and J ends, which lost 4 bases and 1 base, there was a span of 8 bases.

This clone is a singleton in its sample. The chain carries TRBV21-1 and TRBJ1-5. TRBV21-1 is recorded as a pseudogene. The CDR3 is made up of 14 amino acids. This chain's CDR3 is CASFPGRGVQPQHF. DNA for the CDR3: TGTGCCAGCTTTCCCGGGAGGGGGGTTCAGCCCCAGCATTTT.

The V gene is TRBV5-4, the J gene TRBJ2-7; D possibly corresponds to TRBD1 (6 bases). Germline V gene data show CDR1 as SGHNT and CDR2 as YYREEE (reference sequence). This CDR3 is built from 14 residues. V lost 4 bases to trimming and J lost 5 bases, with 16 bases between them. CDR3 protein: CASSKYRDGHEQYF. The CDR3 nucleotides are TGTGCCAGCAGCAAATACAGGGATGGTCACGAGCAGTACTTC.

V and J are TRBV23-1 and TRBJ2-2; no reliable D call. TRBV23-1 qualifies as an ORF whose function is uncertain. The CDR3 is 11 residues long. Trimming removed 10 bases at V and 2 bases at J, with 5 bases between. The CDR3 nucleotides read TGCGCCACCCTCAACACCGGGGAGCTGTTTTTT. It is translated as CATLNTGELFF.

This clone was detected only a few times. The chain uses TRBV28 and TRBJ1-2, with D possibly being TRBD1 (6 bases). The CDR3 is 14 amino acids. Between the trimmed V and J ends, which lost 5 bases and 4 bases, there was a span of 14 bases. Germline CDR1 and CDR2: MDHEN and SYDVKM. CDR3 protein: CASSKPRGFYGYTF. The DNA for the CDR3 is TGTGCCAGCAGTAAACCCAGGGGTTTCTATGGCTACACCTTC.

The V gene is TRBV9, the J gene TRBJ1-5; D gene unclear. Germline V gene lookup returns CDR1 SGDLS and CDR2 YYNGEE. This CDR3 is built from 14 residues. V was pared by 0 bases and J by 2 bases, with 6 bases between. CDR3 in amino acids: CASSVGARNQPQHF. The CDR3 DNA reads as TGTGCCAGCAGCGTAGGGGCCCGCAATCAGCCCCAGCATTTT.

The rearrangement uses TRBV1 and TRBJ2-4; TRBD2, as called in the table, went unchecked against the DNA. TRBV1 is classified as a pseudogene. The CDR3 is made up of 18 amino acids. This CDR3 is CTSSHPMTSGRRKNIQYF. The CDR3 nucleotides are TGCACCAGCAGCCACCCCATGACTAGCGGGAGGAGGAAAAACATTCAGTACTTC.

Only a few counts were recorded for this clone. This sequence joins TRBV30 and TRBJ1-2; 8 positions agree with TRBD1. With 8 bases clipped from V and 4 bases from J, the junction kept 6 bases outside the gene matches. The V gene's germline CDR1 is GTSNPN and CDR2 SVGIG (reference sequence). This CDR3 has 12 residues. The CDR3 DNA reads TGTGCCGGTGACAGGGGTCTCTATGGCTACACCTTC. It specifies CAGDRGLYGYTF.

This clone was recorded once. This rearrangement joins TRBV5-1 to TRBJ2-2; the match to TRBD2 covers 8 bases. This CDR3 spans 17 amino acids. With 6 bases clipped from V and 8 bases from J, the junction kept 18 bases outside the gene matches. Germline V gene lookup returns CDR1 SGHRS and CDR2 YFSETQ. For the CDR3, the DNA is TGCGCCAGCATCTTTTCGGCAGCGGGAGTCCCCGGAGGGGAGCTGTTTTTT. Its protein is CASIFSAAGVPGGELFF.